The 22 T cell receptor beta chains reported below all come from one sample, sequenced in a study of OX40 agonist ivuxolimab in advanced cancers. Profiled with immunoSEQ multiplex PCR; TCRdb holds only in-frame clones, not every one. The sample holds roughly 12,000 clones, roughly 89% seen once. The sample in question was CD4+ or CD8+ T cells sorted from blood, obtained in a trial of the OX40 agonist ivuxolimab. The receptors derive from an adult with an advanced solid tumor such as melanoma, head and neck, liver or kidney cancer.

V usage is TRBV19 and J usage is TRBJ2-3, with D perhaps TRBD1 (6 bases). Deletions cut 2 bases from V and 3 bases from J, with 9 bases between. The CDR3 has 14 residues. Germline-derived CDR1 and CDR2 are LNHDA and SQIVND (reference sequence). The chain's CDR3 is CASSISRGTDTQYF. The CDR3 bases are TGTGCCAGTAGTATATCCAGGGGAACAGATACGCAGTATTTT.

The chain employs TRBV28 and TRBJ2-7; weak D call: TRBD1 (6 bases). The CDR3 has 14 residues. The germline gives CDR1 MDHEN, CDR2 SYDVKM. V lost 6 bases to trimming and J lost 6 bases, with 18 bases between them. DNA of the CDR3: TGTGCCAGCAGGCCTAACAGGGTTCTGGCCGAGCAGTACTTC. This gives the protein CASRPNRVLAEQYF. The full variable domain, rest sourced from reference TRBV28 and TRBJ2-7, is DVKVTQSSRYLVKRTGEKVFLECVQDMDHENMFWYRQDPGLGLRLIYFSYDVKMKEKGDIPEGYSVSREKKERFSLILESASTNQTSMYLCASRPNRVLAEQYFGPGTRLTVT.

This clone has just one count. The rearrangement joins TRBV19 to TRBJ1-1, with unresolved D. Trimming took off 1 base at V and 5 bases at J, with 11 bases between the two ends. The CDR3 has 14 amino acids. Germline V CDR1 and CDR2: LNHDA, SQIVND (reference sequence). The CDR3 sequence is CASSIAGLWTEAFF. For the CDR3, the DNA is TGTGCCAGTAGTATAGCCGGCTTGTGGACTGAAGCTTTCTTT.

The rearrangement uses TRBV6-5 and TRBJ1-2, with 7 positions matching TRBD1. The CDR3 totals 15 residues. V shed 5 bases and J 4 bases; nucleotides not matched to a gene: 10. Germline V gene lookup returns CDR1 MNHEY and CDR2 SVGAGI. CDR3 nucleotide sequence: TGTGCCAGCAGTACCAACACAGGGGCCAGCTATGGCTACACCTTC. This encodes CASSTNTGASYGYTF.

J is TRBJ2-7 and V is TRBV9; TRBD1 is a possible D gene (5 bases). Trimming removed 0 bases at V and 4 bases at J, with 11 bases between. This CDR3 region has 14 residues. Per germline, CDR1 SGDLS and CDR2 YYNGEE. CDR3 nucleotides: TGTGCCAGCAGCGTAGCATGGACATCTTACGAGCAGTACTTC. It encodes CASSVAWTSYEQYF.

The chain joins TRBV4-1 to TRBJ2-7; TRBD1 aligns across 7 bases. The CDR3 spans 16 residues. CDR1 MGHRA and CDR2 YSYEKL come from the germline V gene. The ends lost 0 bases at V and 2 bases at J; junction bases unmatched: 7. The DNA for the CDR3 is TGCGCCAGCAGCCAAGATGACAGGGTCCAAACCTACGAGCAGTACTTC. This codes for CASSQDDRVQTYEQYF.

CDR3 sequence reads: CASNQANTEAFF. DNA for the CDR3: TGTGCCAGCAATCAGGCGAACACTGAAGCTTTCTTT. The V call is TRBV6-6, the J call TRBJ1-1; no clear D gene. V was clipped by 7 bases and J by 1 base, with 7 bases between them. The CDR3 totals 12 residues. Looked up from germline, CDR1 is MNHNY and CDR2 is SVGAGI (reference sequence).

The chain links TRBV6-4 to TRBJ2-2, with unresolved D. The CDR3 covers 13 residues. Germline V lookup: CDR1 MRHNA, CDR2 SNTAGT. Trimming removed 4 bases from V and 1 base from J, with 4 bases in between. The CDR3 DNA sequence: TGTGCCAGCAGTGTGGGGAACACCGGGGAGCTGTTTTTT. Translated, it gives CASSVGNTGELFF.

The chain uses TRBV5-5 and TRBJ2-1, with 7 bases lining up with TRBD2. CDR3 length equals 14 residues. V lost 2 bases, J lost 7 bases, and 6 bases stayed unmatched. Germline CDR1 reads SGHKS; CDR2 reads YYEKEE (reference sequence). The CDR3 region is CASSFRTRINEQFF. CDR3 DNA sequence: TGTGCCAGCAGCTTCAGGACTAGGATTAATGAGCAGTTCTTC.

V usage is TRBV7-9 and J usage is TRBJ2-7, with 10 bases that match TRBD1. V was pared by 5 bases and J by 3 bases, with 4 bases of the junction left unmatched. CDR1 is SEHNR and CDR2 is FQNEAQ in the germline V gene (reference sequence). The CDR3 extends over 14 amino acids. In DNA, the CDR3 is TGTGCCAGCAGCCGCAGGACAGGGGGCTACGAGCAGTACTTC. Translated, it gives CASSRRTGGYEQYF.

V and J are TRBV4-3 and TRBJ2-2, with 9 positions matching TRBD1. V lost 0 bases and J lost 5; bases outside the gene matches: 4. Germline CDR1 is LGHNA and CDR2 is YSLEER. There are 16 residues in the CDR3. CDR3 nucleotides: TGCGCCAGCAGCCAAGAGGGGGACAGGGCGACCGGGGAGCTGTTTTTT. This encodes CASSQEGDRATGELFF.

The chain carries TRBV7-9 and TRBJ1-1; D unresolved. This CDR3 comprises 13 residues. From germline, CDR1 is SEHNR and CDR2 FQNEAQ (reference sequence). Deletions cut 2 bases from V and 10 bases from J, with 14 bases between. CDR3 nucleotides: TGTGCCAGCAGCTTACTTAGACCTGACGCAGCTTTCTTT. Its translation: CASSLLRPDAAFF.

Judged by abundance, this clone is medium-sized. The rearrangement joins TRBV19 to TRBJ1-1, with D perhaps matching TRBD1 (6 bases). The CDR3 consists of 13 residues. Germline V gives CDR1 LNHDA, CDR2 SQIVND (reference sequence). Trimming stripped 6 bases from V and 3 bases from J, with 11 bases between. The CDR3 loop is CASSWGAHTEAFF. The CDR3 bases are TGTGCCAGTAGCTGGGGGGCGCACACTGAAGCTTTCTTT.

V and J are TRBV4-2 and TRBJ2-1; 9 bases line up with TRBD2. The CDR3 runs 15 residues. Germline V gene data show CDR1 as LGHNA and CDR2 as YNFKEQ. V lost 1 base and J lost 2; bases outside the gene matches: 0. In DNA form, the CDR3 reads TGTGCCAGCAGCCAAGGACTAGCGGCCTACAATGAGCAGTTCTTC. It specifies CASSQGLAAYNEQFF.

The chain links TRBV28 to TRBJ1-5, with D maybe TRBD1 (6 bases). In germline, CDR1 is MDHEN, CDR2 SYDVKM. The V end was cut by 7 bases, the J end by 0 bases, with 13 bases between. CDR3 length equals 15 residues. CDR3 bases: TGTGCCAGCACCACCGGGACAAATAGCAATCAGCCCCAGCATTTT. Translation: CASTTGTNSNQPQHF. Filled out from reference TRBV28 and TRBJ1-5, the complete variable domain reads DVKVTQSSRYLVKRTGEKVFLECVQDMDHENMFWYRQDPGLGLRLIYFSYDVKMKEKGDIPEGYSVSREKKERFSLILESASTNQTSMYLCASTTGTNSNQPQHFGDGTRLSIL.

The chain is built from TRBV28 and TRBJ1-2, with D uncertain. There are 13 residues in the CDR3. The V gene's germline CDR1 is MDHEN and CDR2 SYDVKM. Trimming pared 7 bases from V and 1 base from J, leaving 10 bases between. This CDR3 reads CASKATLNYGYTF. CDR3 bases: TGTGCCAGCAAGGCCACCCTTAACTATGGCTACACCTTC.

The chain carries TRBV27 and TRBJ2-6; 11 positions match TRBD1. This CDR3 has 16 residues. The V segment lost 6 bases and the J segment 3 bases; nucleotides outside the gene matches: 4. Germline-derived CDR1 and CDR2 are MNHEY and SMNVEV (reference sequence). The chain's CDR3 is CASSGTGGSGANVLTF. The CDR3 nucleotides read TGTGCCAGCAGCGGGACAGGGGGGAGTGGGGCCAACGTCCTGACTTTC.

The chain has TRBV10-1 and TRBJ2-3; 7 positions match TRBD2. Germline V gives CDR1 WNHNN, CDR2 SYGVQD (reference sequence). The CDR3 contains 18 residues. V shed 1 base, J shed 1 base, and the junction held 11 bases outside the gene matches. The CDR3 nucleotides read TGCGCCAGCAGTGAGTGGGGGGGAGTTGTTTTTTGCACAGATACGCAGTATTTT. This gives the protein CASSEWGGVVFCTDTQYF.

This sequence joins TRBV7-2 and TRBJ1-1, with D unclear. With 3 bases removed from V and 2 bases from J, the gap between germline ends came to 4 bases. From germline, CDR1 is SGHTA and CDR2 FQGNSA. CDR3 length: 12 residues. CDR3 nucleotides: TGTGCCAGCAGCTTCCAAAACACTGAAGCTTTCTTT. Its protein is CASSFQNTEAFF. The full variable domain, completed using reference TRBV7-2 and TRBJ1-1, is GAGVSQSPSNKVTEKGKDVELRCDPISGHTALYWYRQSLGQGLEFLIYFQGNSAPDKSGLPSDRFSAERTGGSVSTLTIQRTQQEDSAVYLCASSFQNTEAFFGQGTRLTVV.

J is TRBJ1-2 and V is TRBV7-2, with 7 bases that match TRBD1. The J segment lost 4 bases and the V segment lost 0 bases, leaving 5 bases of the junction unmatched. The germline gives CDR1 SGHTA, CDR2 FQGNSA. The CDR3 consists of 15 residues. The CDR3 region is CASSLAGGGSYGYTF. In nucleotides, the CDR3 is TGTGCCAGCAGCTTAGCGGGAGGGGGCTCCTATGGCTACACCTTC.

The rearrangement joins TRBV7-2 to TRBJ2-1, with unresolved D. The germline V gene has CDR1 SGHTA and CDR2 FQGNSA. This CDR3 is built from 15 residues. V lost 5 bases and J 0 bases, leaving 11 bases between the germline ends. The CDR3 is CASSLTTSSYNEQFF. CDR3 DNA sequence: TGTGCCAGCAGCCTCACGACAAGCTCCTACAATGAGCAGTTCTTC.

There are a few counts of this clone. The rearrangement uses TRBV7-9 and TRBJ1-3; 9 bases agree with TRBD1. The CDR3 sequence is 15 residues long. Germline CDR1 reads SEHNR; CDR2 reads FQNEAQ (reference sequence). J lost 2 bases, V lost 6 bases, and 5 bases had no gene match. CDR3 coding DNA: TGTGCCAGCAGTGGTGGACAGGGGACTGGAAACACCATATATTTT. Its protein is CASSGGQGTGNTIYF.